This entry concerns a single T cell receptor (beta chain). As yet, its antigen is unknown. The record originates from a study of cytomegalovirus exposure and HLA in healthy donors. Study-wide results and caveats: Cytomegalovirus status was reportedly diagnosed by the classifier with high specificity and sensitivity. The listing of fewer than 200 TCR beta chains classed them as cytomegalovirus-associated.

The germline CDR1 and CDR2 sequences are LGHNA and YNFKEQ. The CDR3 extends over 16 amino acids. J was trimmed by 5 bases and V by 4 bases; bases with no gene match: 10. Repertoires were generated with immunoSEQ multiplex PCR, while TCRdb's copy carries only in-frame clones and drops some. The sample consists of roughly 64,000 clones, roughly 94% of them appearing once. The sequence came from a woman aged 18-29 years in good health and CMV-seropositive. This chain joins TRBV4-2 and TRBJ1-2; 10 bases fit TRBD1. The sample was PBMCs. CDR3 DNA sequence: TGTGCCAGCAGCCCAGAGGGGGGGACAGGGGTTTATGGCTACACCTTC. Protein: CASSPEGGTGVYGYTF.